Each of the 4 T cell receptor beta chains below was sequenced from the same sample in a study of spatial heterogeneity in lung cancer. TCRdb used MiXCR to reprocess the 5' RACE reads, holding one entry per CDR3 protein. The table has tens of thousands of distinct CDR3 sequences, 4.5% to 7.5% seen once; the top ten hold 20% to 25%. Time point specified: blood at routine non-recurrence follow-up after resection. Whole RNA came from tumor, nontumor lung or frozen PBMC and was sequenced without being sorted. Sequencing used PBMCs, obtained at follow-up. These receptors all come from a male donor with early-stage non-small cell lung cancer.

The table lists this clonotype with many counts. The chain joins TRBV7-3 to TRBJ2-1; unclear D gene. Between the trimmed V and J ends, which lost 0 bases and 1 base, there was a span of 13 bases. Per the germline V gene, CDR1 is SGHTA and CDR2 is FQGTGA. The CDR3 length is 17 residues. The CDR3 sequence is CASSLTGAPSSYNEQFF. The DNA for the CDR3 is TGTGCCAGCAGCTTAACTGGAGCTCCCTCTTCCTACAATGAGCAGTTCTTC.

Ten or more counts support this clonotype. The V and J genes are TRBV25-1 and TRBJ2-1, with D hard to call. V lost 8 bases and J lost 0, with 8 bases in between. Germline CDR1 MGHDK, CDR2 SYGVNS. This CDR3 has 13 amino acids. In DNA form, the CDR3 reads TGTGCCAGCGCAATGGGCTCCTACAATGAGCAGTTCTTC. Its protein product is CASAMGSYNEQFF.

This clonotype has only a few counts. V usage is TRBV5-1 and J usage is TRBJ1-1; TRBD1 might be the D (5 bases). V lost 0 bases and J 1 base, leaving 13 bases between the germline ends. Germline V gene sequence: CDR1 SGHRS, CDR2 YFSETQ. The CDR3 is made up of 16 amino acids. The CDR3 DNA reads TGCGCCAGCAGCTTGGCCGGGGGAAGGTCGAACACTGAAGCTTTCTTT. This encodes CASSLAGGRSNTEAFF.

This clonotype showed up many times. This chain links TRBV29-1 with TRBJ1-2; no reliable D call. The length of the CDR3 is 10 residues. Germline-derived CDR1 and CDR2 are SQVTM and ANQGSEA. V was shortened by 6 bases and J by 3 bases, with 5 bases between the two germline ends. The DNA of the CDR3 is TGCAGCGTCAACGACTATGGCTACACCTTC. Protein: CSVNDYGYTF.